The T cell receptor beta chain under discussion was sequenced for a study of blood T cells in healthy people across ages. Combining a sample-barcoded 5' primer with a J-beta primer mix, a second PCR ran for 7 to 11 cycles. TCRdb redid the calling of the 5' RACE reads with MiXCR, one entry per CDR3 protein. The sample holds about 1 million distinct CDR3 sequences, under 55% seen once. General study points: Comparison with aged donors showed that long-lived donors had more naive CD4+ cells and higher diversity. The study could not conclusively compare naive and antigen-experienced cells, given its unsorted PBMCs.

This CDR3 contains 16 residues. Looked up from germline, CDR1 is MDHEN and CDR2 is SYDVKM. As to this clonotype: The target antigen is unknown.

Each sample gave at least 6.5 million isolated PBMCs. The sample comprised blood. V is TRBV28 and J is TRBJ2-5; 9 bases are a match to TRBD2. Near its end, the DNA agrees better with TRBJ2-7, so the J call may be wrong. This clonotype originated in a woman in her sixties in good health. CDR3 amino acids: CASSRRRLAGRNEQYF. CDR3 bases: TGTGCCAGCAGCCGTCGTCGGCTAGCGGGACGGAACGAGCAGTACTTC.